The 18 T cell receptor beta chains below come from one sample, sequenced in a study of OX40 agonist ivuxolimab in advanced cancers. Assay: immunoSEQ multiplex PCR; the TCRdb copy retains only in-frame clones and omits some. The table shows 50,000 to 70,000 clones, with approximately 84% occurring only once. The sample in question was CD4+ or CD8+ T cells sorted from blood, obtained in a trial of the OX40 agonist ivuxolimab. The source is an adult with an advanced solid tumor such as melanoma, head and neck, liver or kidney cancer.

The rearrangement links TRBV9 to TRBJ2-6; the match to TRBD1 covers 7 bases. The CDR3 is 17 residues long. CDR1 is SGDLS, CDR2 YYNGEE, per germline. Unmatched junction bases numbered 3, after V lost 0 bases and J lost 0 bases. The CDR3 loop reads CASSVGGGISGANVLTF. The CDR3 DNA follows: TGTGCCAGCAGCGTAGGAGGGGGCATCTCTGGGGCCAACGTCCTGACTTTC.

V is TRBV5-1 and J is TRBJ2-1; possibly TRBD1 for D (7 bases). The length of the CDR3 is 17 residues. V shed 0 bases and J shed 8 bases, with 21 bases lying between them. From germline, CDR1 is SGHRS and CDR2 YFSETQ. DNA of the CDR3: TGCGCCAGCAGCTTGGCCGGCAGGGGGGCTATCGGCGATGAGCAGTTCTTC. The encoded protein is CASSLAGRGAIGDEQFF.

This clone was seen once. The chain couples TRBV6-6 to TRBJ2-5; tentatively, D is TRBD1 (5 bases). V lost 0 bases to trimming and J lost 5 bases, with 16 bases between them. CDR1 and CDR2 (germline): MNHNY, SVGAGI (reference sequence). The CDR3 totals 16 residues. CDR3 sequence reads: CASSYSGRASWETQYF. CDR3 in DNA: TGTGCCAGCAGTTACTCCGGCAGGGCGTCCTGGGAGACCCAGTACTTC.

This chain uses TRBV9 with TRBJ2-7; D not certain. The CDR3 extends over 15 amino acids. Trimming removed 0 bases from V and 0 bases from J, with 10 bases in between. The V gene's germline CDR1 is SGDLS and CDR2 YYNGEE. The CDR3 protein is CASSVATGSSYEQYF. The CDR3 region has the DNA TGTGCCAGCAGCGTAGCTACGGGCTCCTCCTACGAGCAGTACTTC.

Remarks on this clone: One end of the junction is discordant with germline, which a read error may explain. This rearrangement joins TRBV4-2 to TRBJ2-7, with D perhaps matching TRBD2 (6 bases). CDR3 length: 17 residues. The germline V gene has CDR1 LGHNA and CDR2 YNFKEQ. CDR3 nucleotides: TGTGCCAGCAGCGAAGATGGGGGGTTCCCGATCTGGGGCGAGCAGTACTTC. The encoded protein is CASSEDGGFPIWGEQYF.

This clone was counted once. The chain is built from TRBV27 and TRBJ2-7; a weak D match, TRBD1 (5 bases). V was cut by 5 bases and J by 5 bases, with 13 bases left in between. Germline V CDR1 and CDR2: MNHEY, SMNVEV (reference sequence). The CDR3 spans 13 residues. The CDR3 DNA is TGTGCCAGCAGTACGACAGCATTTAACGAGCAGTACTTC. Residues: CASSTTAFNEQYF.

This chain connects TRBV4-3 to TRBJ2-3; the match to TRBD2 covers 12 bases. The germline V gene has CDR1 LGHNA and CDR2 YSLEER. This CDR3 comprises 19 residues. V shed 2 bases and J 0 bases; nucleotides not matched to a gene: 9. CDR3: CASSQLLAGGPYSTDTQYF. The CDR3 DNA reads TGCGCCAGCAGCCAACTCCTAGCGGGGGGGCCTTATAGCACAGATACGCAGTATTTT.

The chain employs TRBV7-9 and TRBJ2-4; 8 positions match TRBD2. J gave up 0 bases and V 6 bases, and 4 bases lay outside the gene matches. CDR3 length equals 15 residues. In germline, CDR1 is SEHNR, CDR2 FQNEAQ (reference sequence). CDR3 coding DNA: TGTGCCAGCAGATCCGGGGGGGGAGCCAAAAACATTCAGTACTTC. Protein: CASRSGGGAKNIQYF.

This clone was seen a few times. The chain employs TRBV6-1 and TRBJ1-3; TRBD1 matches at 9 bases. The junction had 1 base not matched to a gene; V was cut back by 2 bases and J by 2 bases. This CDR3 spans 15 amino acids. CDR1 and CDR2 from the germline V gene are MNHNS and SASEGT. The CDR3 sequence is CASSETGGTGNTIYF. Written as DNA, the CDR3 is TGTGCCAGCAGTGAAACAGGGGGCACTGGAAACACCATATATTTT.

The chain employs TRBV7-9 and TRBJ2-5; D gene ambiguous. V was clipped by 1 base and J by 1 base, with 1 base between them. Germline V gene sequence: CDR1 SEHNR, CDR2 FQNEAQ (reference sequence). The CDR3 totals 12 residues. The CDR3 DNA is TGTGCCAGCAGCTTAGTCCAAGAGACCCAGTACTTC. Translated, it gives CASSLVQETQYF.

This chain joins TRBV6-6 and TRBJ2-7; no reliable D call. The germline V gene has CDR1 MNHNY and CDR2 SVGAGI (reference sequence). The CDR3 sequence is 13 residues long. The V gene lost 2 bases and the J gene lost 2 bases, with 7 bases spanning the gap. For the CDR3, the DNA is TGTGCCAGCAGTTACGTCGGCCCCTACGAGCAGTACTTC. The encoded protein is CASSYVGPYEQYF.

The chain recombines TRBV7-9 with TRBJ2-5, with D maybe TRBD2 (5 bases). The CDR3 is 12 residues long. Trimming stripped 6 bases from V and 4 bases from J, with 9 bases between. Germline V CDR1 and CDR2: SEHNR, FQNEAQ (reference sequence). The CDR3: CASSRGLETQYF. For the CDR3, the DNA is TGTGCCAGCAGTAGAGGGCTAGAGACCCAGTACTTC.

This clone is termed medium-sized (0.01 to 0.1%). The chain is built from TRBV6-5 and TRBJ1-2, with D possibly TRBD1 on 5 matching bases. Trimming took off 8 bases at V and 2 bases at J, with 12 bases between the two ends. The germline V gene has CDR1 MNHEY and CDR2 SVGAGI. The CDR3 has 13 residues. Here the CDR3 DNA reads TGTGCCAGCGGGACCACCGGGAACTATGGCTACACCTTC. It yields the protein CASGTTGNYGYTF.

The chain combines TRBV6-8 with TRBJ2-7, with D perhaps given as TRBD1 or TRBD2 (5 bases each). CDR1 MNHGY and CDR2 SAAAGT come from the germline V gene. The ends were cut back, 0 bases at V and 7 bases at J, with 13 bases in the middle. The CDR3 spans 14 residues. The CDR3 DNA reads TGTGCCAGCAGTTACTCCCCTGAGGGGTGGGAGCAGTACTTC. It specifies CASSYSPEGWEQYF.

CDR3 residues: CASSLVSRVSLYSPLHF. The CDR3 nucleotides are TGTGCCAGCAGCTTAGTGAGCAGGGTCTCCCTTTATTCACCCCTCCACTTT. This chain joins TRBV7-2 and TRBJ1-6, with D possibly being TRBD1 (5 bases). Trimming shortened V by 1 base and J by 8 bases, and 18 bases separated the two germline ends. CDR1 SGHTA and CDR2 FQGNSA come from the germline V gene. The CDR3 is made up of 17 amino acids.

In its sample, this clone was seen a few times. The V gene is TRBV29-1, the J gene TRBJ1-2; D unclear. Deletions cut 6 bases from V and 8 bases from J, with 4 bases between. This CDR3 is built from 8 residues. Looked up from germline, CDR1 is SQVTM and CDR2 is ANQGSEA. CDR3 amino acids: CSVEGYTF. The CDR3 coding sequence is TGCAGCGTGGAGGGCTACACCTTC.

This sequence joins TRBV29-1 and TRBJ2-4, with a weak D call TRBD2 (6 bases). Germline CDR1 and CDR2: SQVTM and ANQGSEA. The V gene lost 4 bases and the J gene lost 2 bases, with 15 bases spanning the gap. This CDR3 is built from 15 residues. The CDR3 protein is CSVARSGDPKNIQYF. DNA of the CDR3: TGCAGCGTTGCTCGGTCGGGGGATCCCAAAAACATTCAGTACTTC.

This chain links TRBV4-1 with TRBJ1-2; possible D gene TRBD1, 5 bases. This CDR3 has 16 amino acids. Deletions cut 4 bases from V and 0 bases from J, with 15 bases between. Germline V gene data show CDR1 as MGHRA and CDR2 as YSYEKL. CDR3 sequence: CASSPVPGLTNYGYTF. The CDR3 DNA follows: TGCGCCAGCAGCCCCGTCCCAGGGCTAACTAACTATGGCTACACCTTC.